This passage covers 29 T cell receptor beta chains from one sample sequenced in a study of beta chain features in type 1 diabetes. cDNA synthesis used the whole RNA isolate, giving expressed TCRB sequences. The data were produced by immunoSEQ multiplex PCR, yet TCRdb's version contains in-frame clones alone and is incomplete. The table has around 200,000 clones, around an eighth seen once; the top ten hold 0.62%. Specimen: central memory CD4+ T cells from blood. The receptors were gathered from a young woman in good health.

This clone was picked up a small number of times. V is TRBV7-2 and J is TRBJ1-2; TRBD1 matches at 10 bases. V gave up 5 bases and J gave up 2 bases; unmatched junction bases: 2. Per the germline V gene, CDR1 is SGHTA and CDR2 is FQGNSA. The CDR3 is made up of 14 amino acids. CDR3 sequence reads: CASSPGQGNYGYTF. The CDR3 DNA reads TGTGCCAGCAGCCCGGGACAGGGGAACTATGGCTACACCTTC. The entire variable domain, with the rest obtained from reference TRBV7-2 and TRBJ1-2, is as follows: GAGVSQSPSNKVTEKGKDVELRCDPISGHTALYWYRQSLGQGLEFLIYFQGNSAPDKSGLPSDRFSAERTGGSVSTLTIQRTQQEDSAVYLCASSPGQGNYGYTFGSGTRLTVV.

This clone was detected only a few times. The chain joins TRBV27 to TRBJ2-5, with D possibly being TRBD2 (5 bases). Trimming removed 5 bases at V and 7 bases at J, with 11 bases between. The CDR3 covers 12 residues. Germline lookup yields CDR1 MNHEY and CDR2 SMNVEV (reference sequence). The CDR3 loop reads CASSPGVGTQYF. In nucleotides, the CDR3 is TGTGCCAGCAGTCCCGGGGTGGGGACCCAGTACTTC.

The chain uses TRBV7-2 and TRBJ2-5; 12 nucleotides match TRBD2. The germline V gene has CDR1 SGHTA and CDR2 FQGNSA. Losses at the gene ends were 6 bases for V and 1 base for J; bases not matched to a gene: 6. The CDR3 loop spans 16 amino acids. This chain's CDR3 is CASRRRLAGVQETQYF. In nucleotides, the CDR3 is TGTGCCAGCAGACGTCGACTAGCGGGAGTCCAAGAGACCCAGTACTTC.

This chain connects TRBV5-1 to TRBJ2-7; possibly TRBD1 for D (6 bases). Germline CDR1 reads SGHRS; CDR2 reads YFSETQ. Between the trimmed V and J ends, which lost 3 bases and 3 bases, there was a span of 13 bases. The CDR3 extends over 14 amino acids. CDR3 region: CASSWTTGNYEQYF. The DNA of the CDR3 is TGCGCCAGCAGCTGGACGACAGGAAACTACGAGCAGTACTTC.

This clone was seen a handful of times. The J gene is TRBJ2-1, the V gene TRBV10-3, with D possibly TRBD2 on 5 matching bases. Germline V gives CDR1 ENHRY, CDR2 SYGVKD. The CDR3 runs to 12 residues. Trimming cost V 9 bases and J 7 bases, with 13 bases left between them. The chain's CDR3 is CAISPGVNEQFF. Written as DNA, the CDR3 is TGTGCCATTAGCCCCGGGGTTAATGAGCAGTTCTTC.

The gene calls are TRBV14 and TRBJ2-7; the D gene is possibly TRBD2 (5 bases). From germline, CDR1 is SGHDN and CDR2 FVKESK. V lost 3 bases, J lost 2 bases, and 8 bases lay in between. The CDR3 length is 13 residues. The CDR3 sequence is CASSQTMTYEQYF. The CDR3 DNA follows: TGTGCCAGCAGCCAGACTATGACCTACGAGCAGTACTTC.

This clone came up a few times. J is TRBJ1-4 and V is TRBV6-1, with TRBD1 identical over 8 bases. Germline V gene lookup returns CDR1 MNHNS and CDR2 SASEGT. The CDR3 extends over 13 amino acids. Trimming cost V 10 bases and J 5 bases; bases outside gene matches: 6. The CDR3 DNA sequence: TGTGCCACCGACCGGGACAGGAATGAAAAACTGTTTTTT. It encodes CATDRDRNEKLFF.

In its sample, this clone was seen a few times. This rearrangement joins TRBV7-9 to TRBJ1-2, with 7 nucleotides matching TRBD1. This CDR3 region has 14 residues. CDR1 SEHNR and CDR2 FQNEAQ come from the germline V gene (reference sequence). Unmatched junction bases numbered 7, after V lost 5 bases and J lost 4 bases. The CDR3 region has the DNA TGTGCCAGCAGCACACAGGGGCCGGGCTATGGCTACACCTTC. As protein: CASSTQGPGYGYTF.

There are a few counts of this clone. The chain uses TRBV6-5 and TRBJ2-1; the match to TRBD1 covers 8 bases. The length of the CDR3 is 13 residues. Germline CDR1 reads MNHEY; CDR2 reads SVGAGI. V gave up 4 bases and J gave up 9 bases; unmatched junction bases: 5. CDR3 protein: CASSSQGAGEQFF. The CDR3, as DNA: TGTGCCAGCAGTTCTCAGGGGGCCGGTGAGCAGTTCTTC.

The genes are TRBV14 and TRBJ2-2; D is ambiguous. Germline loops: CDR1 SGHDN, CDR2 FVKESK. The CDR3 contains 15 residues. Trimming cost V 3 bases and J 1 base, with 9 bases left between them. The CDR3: CASSQGQQNTGELFF. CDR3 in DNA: TGTGCCAGCAGCCAGGGCCAGCAGAACACCGGGGAGCTGTTTTTT.

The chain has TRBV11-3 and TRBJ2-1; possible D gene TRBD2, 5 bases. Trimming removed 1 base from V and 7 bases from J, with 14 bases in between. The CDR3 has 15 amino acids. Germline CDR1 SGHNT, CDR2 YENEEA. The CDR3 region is CASSLVGGRRNEQFF. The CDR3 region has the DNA TGTGCCAGCAGCTTAGTGGGCGGGCGAAGGAATGAGCAGTTCTTC. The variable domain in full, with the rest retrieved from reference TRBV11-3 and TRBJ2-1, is EAGVVQSPRYKIIEKKQPVAFWCNPISGHNTLYWYLQNLGQGPELLIRYENEEAVDDSQLPKDRFSAERLKGVDSTLKIQPAELGDSAVYLCASSLVGGRRNEQFFGPGTRLTVL.

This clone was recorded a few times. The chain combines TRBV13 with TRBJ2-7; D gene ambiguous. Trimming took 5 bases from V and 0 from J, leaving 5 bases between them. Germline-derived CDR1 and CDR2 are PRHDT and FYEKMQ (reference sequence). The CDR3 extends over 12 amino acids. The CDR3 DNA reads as TGTGCCAGCAGCCTGAGCTCCTACGAGCAGTACTTC. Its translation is CASSLSSYEQYF.

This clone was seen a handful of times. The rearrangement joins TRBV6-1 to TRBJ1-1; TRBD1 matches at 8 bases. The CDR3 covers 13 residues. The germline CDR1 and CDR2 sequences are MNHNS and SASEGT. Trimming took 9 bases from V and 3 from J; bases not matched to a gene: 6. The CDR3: CASKTGEDTEAFF. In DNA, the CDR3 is TGTGCCAGTAAGACAGGGGAGGACACTGAAGCTTTCTTT.

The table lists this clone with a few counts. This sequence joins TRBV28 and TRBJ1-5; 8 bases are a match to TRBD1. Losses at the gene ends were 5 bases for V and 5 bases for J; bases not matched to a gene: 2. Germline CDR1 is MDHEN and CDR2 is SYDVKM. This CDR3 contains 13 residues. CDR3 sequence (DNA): TGTGCCAGCAGTCGGACAGGGTATCAGCCCCAGCATTTT. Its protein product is CASSRTGYQPQHF.

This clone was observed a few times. CDR3 in DNA: TGCAGCGTGACAGGGGGATATGAGCAGTTCTTC. Its translation: CSVTGGYEQFF. V is TRBV29-1 and J is TRBJ2-1; the match to TRBD1 covers 9 bases. CDR1 and CDR2 from the germline V gene are SQVTM and ANQGSEA. This CDR3 region has 11 residues. J gave up 8 bases and V 6 bases, and 2 bases lay outside the gene matches.

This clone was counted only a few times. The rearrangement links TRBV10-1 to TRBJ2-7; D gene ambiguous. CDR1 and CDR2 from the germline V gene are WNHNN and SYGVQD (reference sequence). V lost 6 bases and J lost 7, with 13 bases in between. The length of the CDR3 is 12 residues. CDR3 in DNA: TGCGCCAGCAGCGATAGCCTCCGGGAGCAGTACTTC. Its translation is CASSDSLREQYF.

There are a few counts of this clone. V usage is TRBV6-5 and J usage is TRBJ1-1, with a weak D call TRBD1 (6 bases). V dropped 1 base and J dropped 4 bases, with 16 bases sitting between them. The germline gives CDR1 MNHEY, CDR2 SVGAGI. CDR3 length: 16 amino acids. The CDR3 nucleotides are TGTGCCAGCAGTTACTGGCAGGGGAGGGAGACCACTGAAGCTTTCTTT. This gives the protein CASSYWQGRETTEAFF.

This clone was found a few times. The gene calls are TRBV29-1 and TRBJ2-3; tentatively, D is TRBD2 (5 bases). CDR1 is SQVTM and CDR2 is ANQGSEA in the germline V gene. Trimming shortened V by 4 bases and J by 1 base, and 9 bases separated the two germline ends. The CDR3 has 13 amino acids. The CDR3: CSVATRGTDTQYF. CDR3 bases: TGCAGCGTTGCAACTAGAGGCACAGATACGCAGTATTTT.

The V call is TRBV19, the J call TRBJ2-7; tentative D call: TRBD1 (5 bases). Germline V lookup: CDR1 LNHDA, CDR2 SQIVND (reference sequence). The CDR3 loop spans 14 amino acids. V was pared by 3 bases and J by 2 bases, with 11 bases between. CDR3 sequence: CASSMGDRTYEQYF. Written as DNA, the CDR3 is TGTGCCAGTAGTATGGGCGACAGAACCTACGAGCAGTACTTC.

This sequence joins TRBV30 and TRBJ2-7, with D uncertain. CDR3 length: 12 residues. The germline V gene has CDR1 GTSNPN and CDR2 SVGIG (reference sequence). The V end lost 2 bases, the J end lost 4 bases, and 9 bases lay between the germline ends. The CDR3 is CAWSSDKYEQYF. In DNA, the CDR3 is TGTGCCTGGAGTTCTGACAAATACGAGCAGTACTTC. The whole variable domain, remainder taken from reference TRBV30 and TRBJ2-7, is SQTIHQWPATLVQPVGSPLSLECTVEGTSNPNLYWYRQAAGRGLQLLFYSVGIGQISSEVPQNLSASRPQDRQFILSSKKLLLSDSGFYLCAWSSDKYEQYFGPGTRLTVT.

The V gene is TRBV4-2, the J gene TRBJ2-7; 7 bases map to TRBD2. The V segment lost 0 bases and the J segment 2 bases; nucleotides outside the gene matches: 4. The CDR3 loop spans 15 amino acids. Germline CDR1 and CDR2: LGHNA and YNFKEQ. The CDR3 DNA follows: TGTGCCAGCAGCCAAGAGATGCGGGAGCCCTACGAGCAGTACTTC. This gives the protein CASSQEMREPYEQYF.

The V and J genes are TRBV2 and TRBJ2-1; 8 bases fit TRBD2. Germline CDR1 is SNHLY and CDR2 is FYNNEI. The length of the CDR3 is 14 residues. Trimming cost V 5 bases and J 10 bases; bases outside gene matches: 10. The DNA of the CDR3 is TGTGCCAGCAGTCGGCGGGGACTAGTCGTGGAGCAGTTCTTC. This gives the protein CASSRRGLVVEQFF.

CDR3 residues: CASSPNRGTLTEQYF. The CDR3, as DNA: TGTGCCAGCAGTCCTAATAGGGGGACGCTGACCGAGCAGTACTTC. The chain joins TRBV27 to TRBJ2-7; tentatively, D is TRBD1 (6 bases). The CDR3 consists of 15 residues. The V end was cut by 5 bases, the J end by 6 bases, with 20 bases between. Germline-derived CDR1 and CDR2 are MNHEY and SMNVEV (reference sequence).

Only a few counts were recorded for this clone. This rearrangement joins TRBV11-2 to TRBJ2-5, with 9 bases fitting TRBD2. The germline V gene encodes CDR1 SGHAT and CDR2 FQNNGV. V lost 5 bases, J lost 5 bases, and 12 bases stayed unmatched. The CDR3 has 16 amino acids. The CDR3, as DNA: TGTGCCAGCAGCCCAGAGGCGGGAGGGCCCTGGGAGACCCAGTACTTC. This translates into CASSPEAGGPWETQYF.

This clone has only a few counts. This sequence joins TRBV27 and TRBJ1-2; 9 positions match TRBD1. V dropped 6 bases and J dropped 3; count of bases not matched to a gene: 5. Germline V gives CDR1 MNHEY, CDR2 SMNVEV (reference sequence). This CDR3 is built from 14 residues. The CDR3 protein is CASRLQGAHYGYTF. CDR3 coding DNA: TGTGCCAGCAGATTACAGGGGGCCCACTATGGCTACACCTTC.

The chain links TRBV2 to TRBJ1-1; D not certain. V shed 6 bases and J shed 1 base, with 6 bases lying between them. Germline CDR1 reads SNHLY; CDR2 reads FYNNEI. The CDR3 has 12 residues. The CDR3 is CASRAGNTEAFF. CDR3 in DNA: TGTGCCAGCAGAGCGGGGAACACTGAAGCTTTCTTT.

For the CDR3, the DNA is TGCGCCAGCAGCCAAGATCGACAGATAAGCTATGGCTACACCTTC. This sequence encodes CASSQDRQISYGYTF. V and J are TRBV4-3 and TRBJ1-2; D is perhaps TRBD1 (5 bases). Germline loops: CDR1 LGHNA, CDR2 YSLEER. The V end lost 0 bases, the J end lost 4 bases, and 12 bases lay between the germline ends. The CDR3 has 15 amino acids.

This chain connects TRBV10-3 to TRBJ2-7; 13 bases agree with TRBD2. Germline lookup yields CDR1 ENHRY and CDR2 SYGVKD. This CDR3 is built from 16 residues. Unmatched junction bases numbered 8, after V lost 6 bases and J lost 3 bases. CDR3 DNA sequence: TGTGCCATCAGGAGCCACGGGACTAGCGGGAACTACGAGCAGTACTTC. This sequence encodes CAIRSHGTSGNYEQYF.

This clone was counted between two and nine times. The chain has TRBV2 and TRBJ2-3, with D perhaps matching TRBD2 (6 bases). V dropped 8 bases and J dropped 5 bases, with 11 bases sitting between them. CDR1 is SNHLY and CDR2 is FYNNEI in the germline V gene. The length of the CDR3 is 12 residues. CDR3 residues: CASGGGGDTQYF. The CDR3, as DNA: TGTGCCAGCGGGGGAGGAGGAGATACGCAGTATTTT.